Here is one T cell receptor (beta chain) with its context. This specimen comes from a study of monozygotic twins with inflammatory bowel disease. From its re-call of the 5' RACE reads, TCRdb lists each CDR3 protein once, without DNA. In total, the table holds 330,000 or so distinct CDR3 sequences. This TCR was sampled from a human donor with ulcerative colitis or Crohn's disease, or a healthy co-twin of an affected twin (not recorded which). Sequenced material: blood.

The CDR3 region is CASSDPGTTDTQYF. The chain uses TRBV10-2 and TRBJ2-3; absent DNA, TCRdb's TRBD1 call cannot be checked. This CDR3 spans 14 amino acids. CDR1 WSHSY and CDR2 SAAADI come from the germline V gene.